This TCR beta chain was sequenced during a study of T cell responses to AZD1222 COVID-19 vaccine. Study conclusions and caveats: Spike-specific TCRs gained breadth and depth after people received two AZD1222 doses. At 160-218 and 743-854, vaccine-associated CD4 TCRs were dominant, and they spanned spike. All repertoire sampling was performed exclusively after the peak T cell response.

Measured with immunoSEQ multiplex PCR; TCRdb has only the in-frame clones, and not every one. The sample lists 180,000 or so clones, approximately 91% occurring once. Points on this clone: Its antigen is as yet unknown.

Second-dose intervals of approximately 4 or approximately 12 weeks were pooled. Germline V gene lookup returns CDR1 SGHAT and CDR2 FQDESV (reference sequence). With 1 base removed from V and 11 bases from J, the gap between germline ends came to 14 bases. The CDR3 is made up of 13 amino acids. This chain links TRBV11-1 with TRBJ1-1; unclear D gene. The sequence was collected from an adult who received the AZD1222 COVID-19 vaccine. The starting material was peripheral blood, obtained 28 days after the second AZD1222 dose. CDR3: CASSLGAGAEAFF. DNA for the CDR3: TGTGCCAGCAGCTTAGGGGCAGGCGCCGAGGCTTTCTTT.